This is a list of T cell receptor beta chains from one sample in a study of T cell repertoires in aging, cancer and after chemotherapy. TCRdb processed the multiplex PCR reads anew with MiXCR; each CDR3 protein has one entry. The table has some 2,500 distinct CDR3 sequences, under 30% seen once. Source material: blood. Receptors originate from a human donor in good health. CDR3s include the opening cysteine and the closing phenylalanine or tryptophan. Each record gives: D gene, J gene, V gene, clone size, CDR3 DNA, CDR3 protein. D genes are given only for firm matches. Clone size is shown for a subset of rows, as once, few, many or a class of expanded clone.

D gene: NA
J gene: TRBJ2-3
V gene: TRBV6-1
clone size: medium-sized
CDR3 DNA: TGTGCCAGCAGTGATATCATTAGGCTCGCCAACACAGATACGCAGTATTTT
CDR3 protein: CASSDIIRLANTDTQYF

D gene: NA
J gene: TRBJ2-2
V gene: TRBV5-1
clone size: few
CDR3 DNA: TGCGCCAGCAGCTCCTTTATGGCCAACACCGGGGAGCTGTTTTTT
CDR3 protein: CASSSFMANTGELFF

D gene: TRBD1
J gene: TRBJ2-2
V gene: TRBV29-1
clone size: NA
CDR3 DNA: TGCAGCGCCGGTGACAGGGCAACCGGGGAGCTGTTTTTT
CDR3 protein: CSAGDRATGELFF

D gene: NA
J gene: TRBJ1-4
V gene: TRBV5-6
clone size: medium-sized
CDR3 DNA: TGTGCCAGCAGCGAGGGCCCAAGTGAAAAACTGTTTTTT
CDR3 protein: CASSEGPSEKLFF

D gene: NA
J gene: TRBJ2-3
V gene: TRBV6-2/TRBV6-3
clone size: medium-sized
CDR3 DNA: TGTGCCAGCAGGTCAGGGCAGGTGGAGACAGATACGCAGTATTTT
CDR3 protein: CASRSGQVETDTQYF

D gene: NA
J gene: TRBJ1-2
V gene: TRBV19
clone size: medium-sized
CDR3 DNA: TGTGCCAGTAGTATAGGCGGCAAGAGGGTCGACGGCTACACCTTC
CDR3 protein: CASSIGGKRVDGYTF

D gene: TRBD1
J gene: TRBJ1-2
V gene: TRBV20-1
clone size: few
CDR3 DNA: TGCAGTGCTAGAGCGGGACAGGGTGGTGGCTACACCTTC
CDR3 protein: CSARAGQGGGYTF

D gene: TRBD2
J gene: TRBJ2-2
V gene: TRBV19
clone size: NA
CDR3 DNA: TGTGCCAGCGGGGGGGCCGCCTCCACTAACACCGGGGAGCTGTTTTTT
CDR3 protein: CASGGAASTNTGELFF

D gene: NA
J gene: TRBJ2-3
V gene: TRBV5-1
clone size: few
CDR3 DNA: TGCGCCAGCAGCTTAGGGCAGCTCGGCACAGATACGCAGTATTTT
CDR3 protein: CASSLGQLGTDTQYF

D gene: TRBD1
J gene: TRBJ1-6
V gene: TRBV20-1
clone size: few
CDR3 DNA: TGCAGTGCTCCTCGGGACAGCTCCTATAATTCACCCCTCCACTTT
CDR3 protein: CSAPRDSSYNSPLHF

D gene: NA
J gene: TRBJ2-1
V gene: TRBV6-1
clone size: NA
CDR3 DNA: TGTGCCAGCAGTTGGGGGCAGGGGAACAATGAGCAGTTCTTC
CDR3 protein: CASSWGQGNNEQFF

D gene: TRBD1
J gene: TRBJ2-2
V gene: TRBV5-6
clone size: large
CDR3 DNA: TGTGCCAGCAGCCCGACAGGGTCCCTGAACACCGGGGAGCTGTTTTTT
CDR3 protein: CASSPTGSLNTGELFF

D gene: TRBD1
J gene: TRBJ2-1
V gene: TRBV5-4
clone size: medium-sized
CDR3 DNA: TGTGCCAGCAGCAAAATGACAGGGGTAAATGAGCAGTTCTTC
CDR3 protein: CASSKMTGVNEQFF

D gene: TRBD1
J gene: TRBJ1-5
V gene: TRBV6-6
clone size: medium-sized
CDR3 DNA: TGTGCCAGCAGTTACTCGCAGGGGGGCGGCAATCAGCCCCAGCATTTT
CDR3 protein: CASSYSQGGGNQPQHF

D gene: NA
J gene: TRBJ2-5
V gene: TRBV14
clone size: few
CDR3 DNA: TGTGCCAGCAGCCAAGGGCTAGCCGGGCAGACCCAGTACTTC
CDR3 protein: CASSQGLAGQTQYF

D gene: NA
J gene: TRBJ1-4
V gene: TRBV5-4
clone size: few
CDR3 DNA: TGTGCCAGCAGCTTGGGGTTCGGGGGATCGTCTAAAAATGAAAAACTGTTTTTT
CDR3 protein: CASSLGFGGSSKNEKLFF

D gene: TRBD1
J gene: TRBJ1-5
V gene: TRBV18
clone size: medium-sized
CDR3 DNA: TGTGCCAGCTCACCAGGGACAGGGCTCCCCAATCAGCCCCAGCATTTT
CDR3 protein: CASSPGTGLPNQPQHF

D gene: NA
J gene: TRBJ2-6
V gene: TRBV19
clone size: large
CDR3 DNA: TGTGCCAGTAGTGCAGGGTCTGGGGCCAACGTCCTGACTTTC
CDR3 protein: CASSAGSGANVLTF

D gene: NA
J gene: TRBJ2-7
V gene: TRBV20-1
clone size: NA
CDR3 DNA: TGCAGTGCTAAAGACCTCAACTACGAGCAGTACTTC
CDR3 protein: CSAKDLNYEQYF

D gene: TRBD2
J gene: TRBJ2-3
V gene: TRBV20-1
clone size: medium-sized
CDR3 DNA: TGCAGTGCTAGCAAAAGCGGGGGGGGCACAGATACGCAGTATTTT
CDR3 protein: CSASKSGGGTDTQYF

D gene: TRBD1
J gene: TRBJ2-7
V gene: TRBV19
clone size: NA
CDR3 DNA: TGTGCCAGTAGTATAGGGACAGGGCTGAGCGAGCAGTACTTC
CDR3 protein: CASSIGTGLSEQYF

D gene: TRBD1
J gene: TRBJ1-2
V gene: TRBV5-1
clone size: medium-sized
CDR3 DNA: TGCGCCAGCTCGACAGGGACTAACTATGGCTACACCTTC
CDR3 protein: CASSTGTNYGYTF

D gene: NA
J gene: TRBJ2-6
V gene: TRBV6-1
clone size: medium-sized
CDR3 DNA: TGTGCCAGCAGGAACAGGATCGGGGCGGGTGGGGCCAACGTCCTGACTTTC
CDR3 protein: CASRNRIGAGGANVLTF

D gene: NA
J gene: TRBJ1-4
V gene: TRBV7-2
clone size: medium-sized
CDR3 DNA: TGTGCCAGCAGCTTAGGAAGGAGCGGTGAAAAACTGTTTTTT
CDR3 protein: CASSLGRSGEKLFF

D gene: NA
J gene: TRBJ1-5
V gene: TRBV20-1
clone size: NA
CDR3 DNA: TGCAGTGCTAGGCGAGGACTCAATCAGCCCCAGCATTTT
CDR3 protein: CSARRGLNQPQHF

D gene: NA
J gene: TRBJ2-3
V gene: TRBV5-1
clone size: NA
CDR3 DNA: TGCGCCAGCAGCTTCAGGGACGTTGCAGATACGCAGTATTTT
CDR3 protein: CASSFRDVADTQYF